This is a list of T cell receptor beta chains from one sample in a study of cytomegalovirus exposure and HLA in healthy donors. The assay was immunoSEQ multiplex PCR, and TCRdb's table has in-frame clones only and misses some. The data show some 170,000 clones, 60% to 85% seen once. The sample consisted of PBMCs. The source of these receptors is a male donor in good health and CMV-seronegative. Each CDR3 is given with its conserved first and last residue. D genes are given only for firm matches. Part of the rows lack a size; the others show once, few, many or a class for expanded clones.

TRBD1,TRBV12-5,.,TRBJ1-4,TGTGCTAGTGGTTTGCCCCGACAGGGGTACGAAAAACTGTTTTTT,CASGLPRQGYEKLFF
.,TRBV7-3,.,TRBJ1-5,TGTGCCAGCAGCTTAAAGGGGCCAAGCAATCAGCCCCAGCATTTT,CASSLKGPSNQPQHF
.,TRBV6-6,few,TRBJ2-4,TGTGCCAGCACCTACCAAAACATTCAGTACTTC,CASTYQNIQYF
.,TRBV5-1,.,TRBJ2-7,TGCGCCAGCAGCCTGGGAGATGCCACCTACGAGCAGTACTTC,CASSLGDATYEQYF
TRBD1,TRBV28,.,TRBJ1-5,TGTGCCAGCAGTTTGCATAAAGGGGACAGGGGGCTTCCGTATAGCAATCAGCCCCAGCATTTT,CASSLHKGDRGLPYSNQPQHF
.,TRBV11-2,.,TRBJ1-2,TGTGCCAGCAGCTTTCTAACTTACTCTGGCTACACCTTC,CASSFLTYSGYTF
.,TRBV12-5,.,TRBJ1-5,TGTGCTAGTGGCCAGGGTCGCAATCAGCCCCAGCATTTT,CASGQGRNQPQHF
.,TRBV4-1,.,TRBJ2-2,TGCGCCAGCAGCCAAGGCCTCGGGGAGACCGGGGAGCTGTTTTTT,CASSQGLGETGELFF
TRBD1,TRBV27,.,TRBJ1-5,TGTGCCAGCAGTCTTCACGGGACAGGGGGCTTTCAGCCCCAGCATTTT,CASSLHGTGGFQPQHF
.,TRBV6-1,once,TRBJ1-6,TGTGCCAGCATCGCGGGTTCCGGGAATTCACCCCTCCACTTT,CASIAGSGNSPLHF
.,TRBV4-3,.,TRBJ1-3,TGCGCCAGCAGCCAAGACAGGTTCTTTGGAAACACCATATATTTT,CASSQDRFFGNTIYF
TRBD1,TRBV27,.,TRBJ2-5,TGTGCCAGCAGTTCAAACATCGGACAGGGCTATGAGACCCAGTACTTC,CASSSNIGQGYETQYF
TRBD1,TRBV19,.,TRBJ1-5,TGTGCCAGTTTTGGACAGGCAACTTATAGCAATCAGCCCCAGCATTTT,CASFGQATYSNQPQHF
.,TRBV6-1,.,TRBJ2-1,TGTGCCAGCAGCGTACAGAGCAATGAGCAGTTCTTC,CASSVQSNEQFF
.,TRBV28,.,TRBJ1-5,TGTGCCAGCAGTTTCACAGGGCCCGGGGCCCAGCATTTT,CASSFTGPGAQHF
.,TRBV5-3,.,TRBJ2-3,TGTGCCAGCAGCTTAACTAGCACAGATACGCAGTATTTT,CASSLTSTDTQYF
.,TRBV11-3,few,TRBJ2-1,TGTGCCAGCAGCTTAGGGACAAACTCCTACAATGAGCAGTTCTTC,CASSLGTNSYNEQFF
TRBD1,TRBV15,.,TRBJ1-1,TGTGCCACCCAGGGGGGCGGGGCTCATAACACTGAAGCTTTCTTT,CATQGGGAHNTEAFF
.,TRBV11-2,few,TRBJ1-2,TGTGCCAGCAGCTTAAGCCCCAGGGAAGGCTATGGCTACACCTTC,CASSLSPREGYGYTF
TRBD2,TRBV4-1,.,TRBJ2-2,TGCGCCAGCAGCCCCACTAGCGGGGCTAACACCGGGGAGCTGTTTTTT,CASSPTSGANTGELFF
.,TRBV14,few,TRBJ2-6,TGTGCCAGCAGCCGTGGAGCCCACTACGCGTCTGGGGCCAACGTCCTGACTTTC,CASSRGAHYASGANVLTF
.,TRBV20-1,.,TRBJ1-1,TGCAGTGCTATGCCCCAGGGGGAAGCTTTCTTT,CSAMPQGEAFF
TRBD2,TRBV28,few,TRBJ2-1,TGTGCCAGCAGCTCACTAGCGGGAGTTACCTACAATGAGCAGTTCTTC,CASSSLAGVTYNEQFF
.,TRBV28,.,TRBJ1-3,TGTGCCAGCAGTTTAGCGGCTTACTCTGGAAACACCATATATTTT,CASSLAAYSGNTIYF
TRBD2,TRBV30,.,TRBJ2-3,TGCGCGGCGGGAGGCACAGATACGCAGTATTTT,CAAGGTDTQYF
TRBD1,TRBV28,few,TRBJ2-1,TGTGCCAGCAGTTTAGCCCCCCGGACAGGGGTCAATGAGCAGTTCTTC,CASSLAPRTGVNEQFF
TRBD2,TRBV7-3,.,TRBJ2-1,TGTGCCAGCAGCTTGGGACTAGCGGGAGACAATGAGCAGTTCTTC,CASSLGLAGDNEQFF
.,TRBV28,.,TRBJ1-5,TGTGCCAGCAGTCAGGGAAGCAATCAGCCCCAGCATTTT,CASSQGSNQPQHF
TRBD2,TRBV30,.,TRBJ2-1,TGTGCCTGGAGGCTAGCGGGAGGAGGTGAGCAGTTCTTC,CAWRLAGGGEQFF
.,TRBV2,.,TRBJ1-5,TGTGCCAGCTCCGCCAGGGGTAACAGCAATCAGCCCCAGCATTTT,CASSARGNSNQPQHF
.,TRBV7-9,.,TRBJ1-6,TGTGCCAGCAGCCAGGGAGGTCTACCCCTCCACTTT,CASSQGGLPLHF
TRBD1,TRBV15,.,TRBJ1-5,TGTGCCACCAGCAGAAGGGACAGGGGGCCTGGTCAGCCCCAGCATTTT,CATSRRDRGPGQPQHF
TRBD2,TRBV9,.,TRBJ2-7,TGTGCCAGCAGCGTAAGTTCCGGGACTAGCTCCTACGAGCAGTACTTC,CASSVSSGTSSYEQYF
.,TRBV7-9,.,TRBJ2-7,TGTGCCAGCGTTAAGGCAGGCTTCTACGAGCAGTACTTC,CASVKAGFYEQYF
TRBD2,TRBV6-5,.,TRBJ2-2,TGTGCCAGCAGGAAGAGCGGGGGGCGCGGGGAGCTGTTTTTT,CASRKSGGRGELFF
TRBD1,TRBV6-5,.,TRBJ1-1,TGTGCCAGCAGTCCCCCCCCCAGGGGGGCCACTGAAGCTTTCTTT,CASSPPPRGATEAFF
TRBD1,TRBV2,.,TRBJ1-1,TGTGCCAGCAGTCGGGACAGGAACACTGAAGCTTTCTTT,CASSRDRNTEAFF
TRBD1,TRBV6-6,.,TRBJ1-5,TGTGCCAGCAGTTACCCGCCGGGACAGGAGTATTTT,CASSYPPGQEYF
.,TRBV9,.,TRBJ1-5,TGTGCCAGCAGCCCCGCACTGGATCAGCCCCAGCATTTT,CASSPALDQPQHF
.,TRBV6-1,.,TRBJ1-2,TGTGCCAGCAGTGATAGGACTTCTCCCCCCGGCTACACCTTC,CASSDRTSPPGYTF
TRBD1,TRBV11-2,.,TRBJ2-7,TGTGCCAGCAGCTCACCTACCGGGACAGGAAGGTACGAGCAGTACTTC,CASSSPTGTGRYEQYF
.,TRBV6-5,.,TRBJ1-1,TGTGCCAGCAGCCTCCCAGGGGTCGGCACTGAAGCTTTCTTT,CASSLPGVGTEAFF
.,TRBV6-5,.,TRBJ1-5,TGTGCCAGCAGTCGACTCGGGCCCCAGCATTTT,CASSRLGPQHF
TRBD1,TRBV19,.,TRBJ1-2,TGTGCCAGTAGGACAGGGACCTATGGCTACACCTTC,CASRTGTYGYTF
.,TRBV4-2,.,TRBJ2-3,TGTGCCAGCAGCCAAGATTCTATGGCAGATACGCAGTATTTT,CASSQDSMADTQYF
.,TRBV30,.,TRBJ2-3,TGTGCCTGGTCCCAAGCGGCAACTAGCACAGATACGCAGTATTTT,CAWSQAATSTDTQYF
TRBD1,TRBV14,.,TRBJ2-7,TGTGCCAGCAGCCCGCTGGAGGGACAGGGGGCGTACGAGCAGTACTTC,CASSPLEGQGAYEQYF
TRBD2,TRBV4-3,.,TRBJ2-7,TGCGCCAGCAGCCGGGAGACTAGCGGCTCCTACGAGCAGTACTTC,CASSRETSGSYEQYF
.,TRBV5-1,.,TRBJ2-7,TGCGCCAGCAGCCCGGGACTCGCAGCCTACGAGCAGTACTTC,CASSPGLAAYEQYF
.,TRBV28,.,TRBJ1-1,TGTGCCAGCAGTTTCCGTTACACTGAAGCTTTCTTT,CASSFRYTEAFF
.,TRBV7-9,.,TRBJ1-4,TGTTCCAGCAGCTTAGGAGGGCCAACTAATGAAAAACTGTTTTTT,CSSSLGGPTNEKLFF
.,TRBV29-1,.,TRBJ1-1,TGCAGCGCTGAAGGACAGACGAACACTGAAGCTTTCTTT,CSAEGQTNTEAFF
.,TRBV10-3,few,TRBJ2-5,TGTGCCATCAGTGAGTCCGGGGTCCAAGAGACCCAGTACTTC,CAISESGVQETQYF
TRBD2,TRBV4-3,once,TRBJ2-7,TGCGCCAGCAGCACCCTTGAGCGGGGACTTGCGGGGGAGCAGTACTTC,CASSTLERGLAGEQYF
TRBD1,TRBV5-4,.,TRBJ1-5,TGTGCCAGCAGCTTGGACAGGGGTAGCAATCAGCCCCAGCATTTT,CASSLDRGSNQPQHF
TRBD1,TRBV4-1,many,TRBJ1-4,TGCGCCAGCAGCCAAGGATTAGGGGGCACGATAGGCGAAAAACTGTTTTTT,CASSQGLGGTIGEKLFF